This T cell receptor (beta chain) was sequenced in a study of cytomegalovirus exposure and HLA in healthy donors. Study-level results: Investigators reported about 160 TCR beta chains as tied to cytomegalovirus. Presence/absence analyses rested on an assumption that sequencing depth was roughly uniform across donors.

Every donor was a healthy person donating bone marrow. A multiplex PCR was run with 60 Vbeta primers and 13 Jbeta primers. Sequencing was performed with immunoSEQ multiplex PCR; in TCRdb, only in-frame clones are kept and a portion is missing. The sample shows roughly 150,000 clones, approximately 78% of them seen only once. This CDR3 spans 15 amino acids. Germline V lookup: CDR1 SGHKS, CDR2 YYEKEE (reference sequence). V lost 1 base and J lost 2, with 12 bases in between. Of note for this clone: Its cognate antigen is unknown.

V usage is TRBV5-5 and J usage is TRBJ1-2, with a tentative D call TRBD1 (6 bases). The source material was PBMCs. The clonotype comes from a male donor in good health and CMV-seropositive. The DNA for the CDR3 is TGTGCCAGCAGCTTGTCTGGGGGCGCAAACTATGGCTACACCTTC. Translation gives CASSLSGGANYGYTF.